Here is one TCR beta chain with its context. The data derive from a study of cytomegalovirus exposure and HLA in healthy donors. 13 Jbeta primers and 60 Vbeta primers were used for the PCR. Sequencing used immunoSEQ multiplex PCR; TCRdb keeps in-frame clones, though not all of them. The sample carries approximately 120,000 clones, 70% to 90% recorded once. Germline CDR1 SEHNR, CDR2 FQNEAQ (reference sequence). V was clipped by 1 base and J by 8 bases, with 17 bases between them. The CDR3 spans 16 residues. Source material: PBMCs. The rearrangement joins TRBV7-9 to TRBJ1-4, with D maybe TRBD1 (6 bases). This receptor was obtained from a man aged 18 to 29 in good health and CMV-seropositive. DNA for the CDR3: TGTGCCAGCAGCTTAGGGGGGGGGACATGGACCGAAAAACTGTTTTTT. Encoded protein: CASSLGGGTWTEKLFF.